This record concerns one T cell receptor beta chain sequence. This specimen belongs to a study of control samples from healthy donors and cancer patients. The CDR3 is made up of 13 amino acids. Germline CDR1 is GTSNPN and CDR2 is SVGIG (reference sequence). The ends were cut back, 2 bases at V and 0 bases at J, with 7 bases in the middle. Sequencing was performed with immunoSEQ multiplex PCR; in TCRdb, only in-frame clones are kept and a portion is missing. The sample has roughly 180,000 clones; just under 95% are singletons. The J gene is TRBJ1-1, the V gene TRBV30; D is unclear. Sequencing was performed on blood. The sequence was collected from a woman between 55 and 75 years old in good health. The CDR3: CAWSLDMNTEAFF. DNA of the CDR3: TGTGCCTGGAGTCTAGACATGAACACTGAAGCTTTCTTT.